A selection of T cell receptor beta chains follows, all from one sample in a study of cytomegalovirus exposure and HLA in healthy donors. Data came from immunoSEQ multiplex PCR; TCRdb stores just in-frame clones and leaves some out. The table includes some 77,000 clones, approximately 94% detected once. What was sequenced was PBMCs. These TCRs come from a man aged 18 to 29 in good health and CMV-seropositive. Both conserved end residues are part of each CDR3. The order of the fields is D gene, V gene, J gene, clone size, CDR3 DNA, CDR3 protein. The D gene is left open where the match is weak. Clone size is shown for a subset of rows, as once, few, many or a class of expanded clone.

d_call: TRBD1; v_call: TRBV4-1; j_call: TRBJ1-3; clone_size: -; cdr3_nt: TGCGCCAGCAGCCAAGGGCTACCACAGGGGGCTGAAAACACCATATATTTT; cdr3_aa: CASSQGLPQGAENTIYF
d_call: TRBD2; v_call: TRBV7-9; j_call: TRBJ2-7; clone_size: -; cdr3_nt: TGTGCCAGCAGTAAAGGCGGGAGGGGGTACGAGCAGTACTTC; cdr3_aa: CASSKGGRGYEQYF
d_call: -; v_call: TRBV6-1; j_call: TRBJ2-4; clone_size: -; cdr3_nt: TGTGCCAGCACCAAGAGCAAAAACATTCAGTACTTC; cdr3_aa: CASTKSKNIQYF
d_call: -; v_call: TRBV4-1; j_call: TRBJ2-7; clone_size: -; cdr3_nt: TGCGCCAGCAGCCCGCGGAATAGCGGAAACTACGAGCAGTACTTC; cdr3_aa: CASSPRNSGNYEQYF
d_call: TRBD1; v_call: TRBV29-1; j_call: TRBJ2-5; clone_size: -; cdr3_nt: TGCAGCGTGCCAGGGACAGGGGGCGATTGGGAGACCCAGTACTTC; cdr3_aa: CSVPGTGGDWETQYF
d_call: -; v_call: TRBV6-6; j_call: TRBJ1-1; clone_size: -; cdr3_nt: TGTGCCAGCAGTTCGGGCCACCAAAGGGAGGCTTTCTTT; cdr3_aa: CASSSGHQREAFF
d_call: -; v_call: TRBV4-1; j_call: TRBJ1-5; clone_size: -; cdr3_nt: TGCGCCAGCAGCCAACCGGCGGGGGCAAGAGGTCAGCCCCAGCATTTT; cdr3_aa: CASSQPAGARGQPQHF
d_call: TRBD1; v_call: TRBV19; j_call: TRBJ2-7; clone_size: -; cdr3_nt: TGTGCCAGTAGTATCGGGACAGGGGGCTACGAGCAGTACTTC; cdr3_aa: CASSIGTGGYEQYF
d_call: -; v_call: TRBV2; j_call: TRBJ2-7; clone_size: -; cdr3_nt: TGTGCCAGCAGGACTAGCTACGAGCAGTACTTC; cdr3_aa: CASRTSYEQYF
d_call: -; v_call: TRBV27; j_call: TRBJ2-1; clone_size: -; cdr3_nt: TGTGCCAGCAGTCTCTCTGCGGAGGGGTGGTCCTACAATGAGCAGTTCTTC; cdr3_aa: CASSLSAEGWSYNEQFF
d_call: TRBD2; v_call: TRBV11-2; j_call: TRBJ2-7; clone_size: -; cdr3_nt: TGTGCCAGCAGCCGGACTAGCGGGAGGCAGTCCTACGAGCAGTACTTC; cdr3_aa: CASSRTSGRQSYEQYF
d_call: -; v_call: TRBV7-9; j_call: TRBJ1-2; clone_size: -; cdr3_nt: TGTGCCAGCAGCCAGTTGGGACACCCGGATTCAGCTAACTATGGCTACACCTTC; cdr3_aa: CASSQLGHPDSANYGYTF
d_call: -; v_call: TRBV5-1; j_call: TRBJ1-5; clone_size: -; cdr3_nt: TGCGCCAGCAGCTTGCAGGGGTATAGCAATCAGCCCCAGCATTTT; cdr3_aa: CASSLQGYSNQPQHF
d_call: TRBD1; v_call: TRBV5-4; j_call: TRBJ1-5; clone_size: -; cdr3_nt: TGTGCCAGCAGCAAGGGACAGGGGAGCAATCAGCCCCAGCATTTT; cdr3_aa: CASSKGQGSNQPQHF
d_call: TRBD1; v_call: TRBV10-3; j_call: TRBJ2-1; clone_size: -; cdr3_nt: TGTGCCATCAGTGGGGGAACGGGACAGGGTGGGATCGGGCAGTTCTTC; cdr3_aa: CAISGGTGQGGIGQFF
d_call: -; v_call: TRBV9; j_call: TRBJ1-5; clone_size: -; cdr3_nt: TGTGCCAGCAGCGAGGGGCAGGGTTGGAGCAATCAGCCCCAGCATTTT; cdr3_aa: CASSEGQGWSNQPQHF
d_call: TRBD2; v_call: TRBV10-1; j_call: TRBJ2-3; clone_size: once; cdr3_nt: TGCGCCAGCAGTGTTGGTAGGGGACTAGCGGCCACAGATACGCAGTATTTT; cdr3_aa: CASSVGRGLAATDTQYF
d_call: TRBD1; v_call: TRBV5-1; j_call: TRBJ2-7; clone_size: -; cdr3_nt: TGCGCCAGCAGCTTCGGGACAGGGATGTACGAGCAGTACTTC; cdr3_aa: CASSFGTGMYEQYF